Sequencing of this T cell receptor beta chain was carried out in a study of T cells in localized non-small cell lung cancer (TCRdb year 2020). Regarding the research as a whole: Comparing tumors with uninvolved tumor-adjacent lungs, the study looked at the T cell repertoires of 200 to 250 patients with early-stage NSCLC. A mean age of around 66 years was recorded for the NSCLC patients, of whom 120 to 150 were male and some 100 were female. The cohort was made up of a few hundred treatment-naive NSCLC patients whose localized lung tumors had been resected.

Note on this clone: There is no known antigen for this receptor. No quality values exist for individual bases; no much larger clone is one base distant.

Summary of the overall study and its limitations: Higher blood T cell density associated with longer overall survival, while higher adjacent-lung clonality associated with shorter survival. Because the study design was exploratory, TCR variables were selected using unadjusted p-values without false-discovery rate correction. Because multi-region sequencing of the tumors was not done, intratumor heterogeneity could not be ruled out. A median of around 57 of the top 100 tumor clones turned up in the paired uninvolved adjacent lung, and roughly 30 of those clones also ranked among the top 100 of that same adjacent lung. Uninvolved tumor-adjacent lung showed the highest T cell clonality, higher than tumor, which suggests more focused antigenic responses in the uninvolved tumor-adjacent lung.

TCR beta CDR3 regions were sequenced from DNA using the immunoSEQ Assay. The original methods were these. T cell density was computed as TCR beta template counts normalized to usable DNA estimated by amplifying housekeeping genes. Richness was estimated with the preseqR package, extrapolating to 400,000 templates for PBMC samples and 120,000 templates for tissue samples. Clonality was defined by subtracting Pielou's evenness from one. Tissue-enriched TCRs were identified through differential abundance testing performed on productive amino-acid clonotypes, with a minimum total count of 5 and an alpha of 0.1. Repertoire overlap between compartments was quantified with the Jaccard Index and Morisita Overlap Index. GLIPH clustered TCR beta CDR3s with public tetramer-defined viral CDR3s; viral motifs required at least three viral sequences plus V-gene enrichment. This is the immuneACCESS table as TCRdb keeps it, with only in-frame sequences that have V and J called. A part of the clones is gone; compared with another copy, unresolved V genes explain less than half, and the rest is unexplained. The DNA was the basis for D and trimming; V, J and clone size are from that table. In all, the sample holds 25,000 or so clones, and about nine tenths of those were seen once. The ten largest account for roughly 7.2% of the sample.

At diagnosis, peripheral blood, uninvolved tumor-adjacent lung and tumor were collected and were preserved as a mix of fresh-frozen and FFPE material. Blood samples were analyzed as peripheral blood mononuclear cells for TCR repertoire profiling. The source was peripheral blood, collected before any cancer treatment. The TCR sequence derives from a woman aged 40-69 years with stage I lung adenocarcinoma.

The CDR3 sequence is CASSFSGSVTDTQYF. The sequenced DNA: TGTGCCAGCAGTTTTAGCGGGAGTGTCACAGATACGCAGTATTTT. The sequence links TRBV28 to TRBJ2-3; 9 middle bases align to TRBD2. CDR1 MDHEN and CDR2 SYDVKM are derived from the germline V gene. Unmatched junction bases come to 3, with V trimmed by 3 bases and J by 2 bases. From the cysteine up to the phenylalanine, the CDR3 has a length of 15 residues. Only the CDR3 DNA stays, 45 bases, in frame from base 1.